A single sample is the source of the 27 T cell receptor beta chains below, sequenced in a study of identical twins. TCRdb fed the 5' RACE reads into MiXCR, producing one record per CDR3 protein. The sample shows some 710,000 distinct CDR3 sequences, around 6% of them seen only once. Material: naive T cells sorted from blood. All receptors derive from a man aged 18 to 30 in good health.

This clonotype has a count of ten or more. The chain is built from TRBV29-1 and TRBJ2-7; 7 nucleotides agree with TRBD1. The CDR3 extends over 14 amino acids. CDR1 SQVTM and CDR2 ANQGSEA come from the germline V gene. V lost 7 bases and J lost 0; bases outside the gene matches: 9. The CDR3 nucleotides read TGCAGCGCTACCGGGACAGACAGCTCCTACGAGCAGTACTTC. Translation: CSATGTDSSYEQYF.

This clonotype was found a few times. The chain couples TRBV3-1 to TRBJ1-2, with D uncertain. CDR3 length equals 11 residues. Between the trimmed V and J ends, which lost 4 bases and 6 bases, there was a span of 6 bases. Germline CDR1 is LGHDT and CDR2 is YNNKEL (reference sequence). The CDR3 sequence: CASSPGHGYTF. The DNA for the CDR3 is TGTGCCAGCAGCCCCGGGCATGGCTACACCTTC.

This clonotype has ten or more counts. The V call is TRBV27, the J call TRBJ2-3; D is ambiguous. Germline V lookup: CDR1 MNHEY, CDR2 SMNVEV (reference sequence). The V end was cut by 3 bases, the J end by 0 bases, with 7 bases between. The CDR3 length is 14 residues. The CDR3 nucleotides read TGTGCCAGCAGTTTCGGACGGAGCACAGATACGCAGTATTTT. This gives the protein CASSFGRSTDTQYF.

CDR3 bases: TGTGCCAGCTCACCTCCGGGACTAGCGGGAGGGTACGAGCAGTACGTC. This encodes CASSPPGLAGGYEQYV. This sequence joins TRBV18 and TRBJ2-7; TRBD2 agrees at 16 bases. Germline assignment: CDR1 KGHSH and CDR2 LQKENI. CDR3 size: 16 residues. The J segment lost 4 bases and the V segment lost 3 bases, leaving 3 bases of the junction unmatched.

The sample holds many counts of this clonotype. V is TRBV20-1 and J is TRBJ2-4; TRBD2 is a possible D gene (7 bases). Per germline, CDR1 DFQATT and CDR2 SNEGSKA (reference sequence). The CDR3 length is 11 residues. Trimming left V 3 bases short and J 9 bases short, with 9 bases between. CDR3 residues: CSASGGAIQYF. CDR3 nucleotides: TGCAGTGCTAGTGGGGGGGCCATTCAGTACTTC.

This clonotype was seen more than once but under ten times. The genes are TRBV27 and TRBJ1-6, with no clear D. V dropped 7 bases and J dropped 10 bases, with 14 bases sitting between them. Germline CDR1 reads MNHEY; CDR2 reads SMNVEV (reference sequence). This CDR3 has 13 amino acids. CDR3 protein: CASTTDGWSPLHF. Here the CDR3 DNA reads TGTGCCAGCACCACGGACGGTTGGTCACCCCTCCACTTT.

In this sample, this clonotype turned up a few times. This CDR3 is CATSGPGWDQPQHF. The CDR3 nucleotides are TGTGCCACCAGTGGACCTGGGTGGGATCAGCCCCAGCATTTT. This chain joins TRBV24-1 and TRBJ1-5, with no clear D. The V end lost 5 bases, the J end lost 5 bases, and 12 bases lay between the germline ends. Germline V lookup: CDR1 KGHDR, CDR2 SFDVKD. The CDR3 covers 14 residues.

The sample holds many counts of this clonotype. V and J are TRBV5-1 and TRBJ2-1, with D perhaps matching TRBD1 (6 bases). Trimming shortened V by 8 bases and J by 2 bases, and 14 bases separated the two germline ends. This CDR3 region has 14 residues. Germline-derived CDR1 and CDR2 are SGHRS and YFSETQ. DNA of the CDR3: TGCGCCAGTTGCCGGGACATAGCCTACAATGAGCAGTTCTTC. This sequence encodes CASCRDIAYNEQFF.

J is TRBJ2-1 and V is TRBV19; the D is unclear. Trimming cost V 3 bases and J 1 base, with 10 bases left between them. Per germline, CDR1 LNHDA and CDR2 SQIVND (reference sequence). The CDR3 extends over 15 amino acids. The CDR3 protein is CASSMTGTSYNEQFF. CDR3 coding DNA: TGTGCCAGTAGTATGACGGGCACTTCCTACAATGAGCAGTTCTTC.

In this sample, this clonotype turned up many times. This rearrangement joins TRBV29-1 to TRBJ2-3; D unresolved. The V gene's germline CDR1 is SQVTM and CDR2 ANQGSEA. CDR3 length equals 11 residues. The V and J ends lost 1 base and 5 bases respectively, with 4 bases between them. CDR3 DNA: TGCAGCGTTGAAGCGGGAGATACGCAGTATTTT. As protein: CSVEAGDTQYF.

There are a few counts of this clonotype. V usage is TRBV18 and J usage is TRBJ2-5; D unresolved. Germline V lookup: CDR1 KGHSH, CDR2 LQKENI. The V end lost 0 bases, the J end lost 1 base, and 6 bases lay between the germline ends. This CDR3 comprises 14 residues. The DNA of the CDR3 is TGTGCCAGCTCACCACCGCTCTTCCAAGAGACCCAGTACTTC. Translated: CASSPPLFQETQYF.

The gene calls are TRBV24-1 and TRBJ1-5, with TRBD1 as a possible D gene (6 bases). Germline CDR1 is KGHDR and CDR2 is SFDVKD. Trimming shortened V by 6 bases and J by 4 bases, and 12 bases separated the two germline ends. This CDR3 contains 14 residues. This chain's CDR3 is CATSKGGLNQPQHF. The CDR3 DNA follows: TGTGCCACCAGTAAAGGGGGACTGAATCAGCCCCAGCATTTT.

This clonotype was recorded many times. The chain carries TRBV6-1 and TRBJ1-1; 8 nucleotides agree with TRBD1. Per germline, CDR1 MNHNS and CDR2 SASEGT. Trimming at V came to 7 bases and at J to 0 bases, leaving 1 base not matched to a gene. This CDR3 has 13 amino acids. The CDR3 protein is CASKQGVNTEAFF. The CDR3 DNA reads as TGTGCCAGCAAACAGGGGGTGAACACTGAAGCTTTCTTT.

As DNA, the CDR3 is TGTGCCAGCAGTCAAGACAGGGGGCAACATCAGCCCCAGCATTTT. This encodes CASSQDRGQHQPQHF. V is TRBV6-2 or TRBV6-3 and J is TRBJ1-5; 10 bases fit TRBD1. V dropped 5 bases and J dropped 5; count of bases not matched to a gene: 6. Germline CDR1 MNHEY, CDR2 SVGEGT. The CDR3 has 15 amino acids.

This clonotype was observed a few times. This sequence joins TRBV9 and TRBJ2-1, with 16 bases lining up with TRBD2. Germline V lookup: CDR1 SGDLS, CDR2 YYNGEE. The CDR3 sequence is 15 residues long. V lost 3 bases and J lost 16; bases outside the gene matches: 10. The CDR3 DNA reads TGTGCCAGCAGCGAGGGACTAGCGGGAGGGCCGTTCCATTTCTTC. Protein: CASSEGLAGGPFHFF. Full variable domain (remainder filled in from reference TRBV9 and TRBJ2-1): DSGVTQTPKHLITATGQRVTLRCSPRSGDLSVYWYQQSLDQGLQFLIQYYNGEERAKGNILERFSAQQFPDLHSELNLSSLELGDSALYFCASSEGLAGGPFHFFGPGTRLTVL.

This clonotype was seen only a few times. The chain is built from TRBV4-1 and TRBJ1-1; weak D call: TRBD1 (5 bases). This CDR3 region has 15 residues. The V end lost 4 bases, the J end lost 11 bases, and 23 bases lay between the germline ends. CDR1 is MGHRA and CDR2 is YSYEKL in the germline V gene. The CDR3, as DNA: TGCGCCAGCAGCCGTTTCCCGGGGGGGGATGAGACCGCTTTCTTT. The encoded protein is CASSRFPGGDETAFF.

This chain connects TRBV12-3 or TRBV12-4 to TRBJ2-1; no clear D. This CDR3 spans 14 amino acids. V was trimmed by 7 bases and J by 3 bases, leaving 13 bases between them. The CDR3 DNA sequence: TGTGCCAGCATCCAGGCTACCGACTACAATGAGCAGTTCTTC. Residues: CASIQATDYNEQFF.

This clonotype was picked up many times. This chain connects TRBV20-1 to TRBJ2-2; unclear D gene. The CDR3 is 14 residues long. Germline V CDR1 and CDR2: DFQATT, SNEGSKA (reference sequence). V lost 3 bases, J lost 0 bases, and 8 bases lay in between. Here the CDR3 DNA reads TGCAGTGCTAGTAGCCCCCCGAACACCGGGGAGCTGTTTTTT. The encoded protein is CSASSPPNTGELFF.

In this sample, this clonotype turned up many times. The chain recombines TRBV29-1 with TRBJ2-3; 8 bases fit TRBD2. Unmatched junction bases numbered 10, after V lost 7 bases and J lost 1 base. Germline V gene data show CDR1 as SQVTM and CDR2 as ANQGSEA. This CDR3 region has 15 residues. The CDR3, as DNA: TGCAGCGCCGCACAGACAGCGGGAGGCACAGATACGCAGTATTTT. As protein: CSAAQTAGGTDTQYF.

This clonotype was seen repeatedly, ten times or more. The genes are TRBV27 and TRBJ2-1; TRBD2 aligns across 10 bases. With 2 bases clipped from V and 8 bases from J, the junction kept 6 bases outside the gene matches. The CDR3 contains 15 residues. Per germline, CDR1 MNHEY and CDR2 SMNVEV (reference sequence). CDR3 in DNA: TGTGCCAGCAGTTTAGCCCCTAGCGGGAGTTATGAGCAGTTCTTC. Its translation is CASSLAPSGSYEQFF.

This chain uses TRBV20-1 with TRBJ1-2; D remains unclear. V was shortened by 0 bases and J by 6 bases, with 14 bases between the two germline ends. Germline loops: CDR1 DFQATT, CDR2 SNEGSKA (reference sequence). The CDR3 is made up of 14 amino acids. CDR3 coding DNA: TGCAGTGCTAGAGATCTCGGGGAAGTACATGGCTACACCTTC. It is translated as CSARDLGEVHGYTF.

J is TRBJ1-1 and V is TRBV4-2, with a possible D match to TRBD1 (6 bases). The germline gives CDR1 LGHNA, CDR2 YNFKEQ. This CDR3 has 14 amino acids. V was trimmed by 1 base and J by 5 bases, leaving 11 bases between them. This CDR3 reads CASSQVGGPTEAFF. The CDR3 DNA sequence: TGTGCCAGCAGCCAAGTCGGGGGCCCGACTGAAGCTTTCTTT.

This clonotype was observed at least ten times. V and J are TRBV28 and TRBJ1-1, with 9 nucleotides matching TRBD1. The CDR3 sequence is 14 residues long. Germline V gene data show CDR1 as MDHEN and CDR2 as SYDVKM. V lost 5 bases to trimming and J lost 3 bases; unmatched junction nucleotides: 4. In nucleotides, the CDR3 is TGTGCCAGCAGTAAAGACAGGGGGTACACTGAAGCTTTCTTT. Protein sequence: CASSKDRGYTEAFF. Drawing the rest from reference TRBV28 and TRBJ1-1, the complete variable domain is DVKVTQSSRYLVKRTGEKVFLECVQDMDHENMFWYRQDPGLGLRLIYFSYDVKMKEKGDIPEGYSVSREKKERFSLILESASTNQTSMYLCASSKDRGYTEAFFGQGTRLTVV.

This clonotype was detected ten times or more. Written as DNA, the CDR3 is TGTGCCATCAGAGGACTAGCGGGAGGTGGAGAGCAGTTCTTC. Its translation: CAIRGLAGGGEQFF. V usage is TRBV10-3 and J usage is TRBJ2-1; 14 bases are shared with TRBD2. Germline V gene lookup returns CDR1 ENHRY and CDR2 SYGVKD. This CDR3 is built from 14 residues. The J segment lost 10 bases and the V segment lost 6 bases, leaving 5 bases of the junction unmatched.

This clonotype was detected a few times. The chain has TRBV20-1 and TRBJ2-7; no clear D. The CDR3 has 15 amino acids. Germline CDR1 DFQATT, CDR2 SNEGSKA (reference sequence). V lost 6 bases, J lost 0 bases, and 18 bases lay in between. CDR3: CSAPPASSSSYEQYF. The CDR3 DNA reads as TGCAGTGCGCCGCCGGCATCCTCGAGCTCCTACGAGCAGTACTTC.

This clonotype is deemed medium-sized. The V gene is TRBV7-6, the J gene TRBJ2-1; D is unresolved. CDR3 length: 13 amino acids. The germline V gene encodes CDR1 SGHVS and CDR2 FNYEAQ. Trimming left V 8 bases short and J 6 bases short, with 14 bases between. Written as DNA, the CDR3 is TGTGCCAGCGGTGCAGGAACCACCAATGAGCAGTTCTTC. This encodes CASGAGTTNEQFF.

The V call is TRBV5-1, the J call TRBJ2-7; 8 bases are shared with TRBD2. In germline, CDR1 is SGHRS, CDR2 YFSETQ. The V segment lost 4 bases and the J segment 5 bases; nucleotides outside the gene matches: 14. This CDR3 is 16 amino acids long. For the CDR3, the DNA is TGCGCCAGCAGCCCTGGACCAGGACTAGCTTCCCACGAGCAGTACTTC. It yields the protein CASSPGPGLASHEQYF.